This T cell receptor beta chain was profiled in a study of blood T cell repertoires in COVID-19. At the level of the study: Donors in the United States, Italy and Spain gave samples during acute or convalescent COVID-19. The analysed material was cDNA or gDNA that came from T cells, B-cell-depleted T cells, or PBMCs.

How the authors handled the data: From reference gene primer amplification, estimates of nucleated cell counts were derived. Using immunoSEQ multiplex PCR, the repertoire was profiled, and TCRdb retains in-frame clones only, with some absent. That table supplies the V and J calls and clone size; D and trimming were determined from the DNA. The sample lists 300,000 or so clones; around 86% were seen once. The V gene's germline CDR1 is LNHNV and CDR2 YYDKDF (reference sequence). The CDR3 sequence is 13 residues long. Trimming stripped 0 bases from V and 9 bases from J, with 9 bases between. The chain has TRBV15 and TRBJ1-5; D not certain. The sequence came from a man over 45 with active or convalescent COVID-19. The sample consisted of peripheral blood. CDR3 residues: CATSRDRSGPQHF. Written as DNA, the CDR3 is TGTGCCACCAGCAGAGATCGGTCTGGGCCCCAGCATTTT.